This T cell receptor beta chain was captured in a study of T cells in Graves' hyperthyroidism and ophthalmopathy. Overall study: It was at initial diagnosis, before any treatment, that peripheral blood was collected. Study-level points and caveats: In validation, the model predicted ophthalmopathy. These predictions came a median about 6 months before onset. Through a model of 13 V-J features, ophthalmopathy was separated from stable hyperthyroidism.

Diagnoses rested on clinical symptoms, serum thyroxine and TRAb, thyroid ultrasound and orbital computed tomography. The table lists this clonotype with many counts. Its target is not known. Trimming cost V 5 bases and J 6 bases; bases outside gene matches: 10. This CDR3 region has 17 residues. Germline CDR1 and CDR2: SGHNT and YENEEA. The investigators amplified TCR beta CDR3 regions from RNA transcripts. First-round RT-PCR with HTBI primers amplified the TCR CDR3 region. TCRdb reanalysed the multiplex PCR reads using MiXCR and keeps one entry per CDR3 protein. The table has roughly 700,000 distinct CDR3 sequences, 15% to 20% seen once.

This receptor was taken from a man over 45 with Graves' hyperthyroidism. The specimen was blood. The chain is built from TRBV11-3 and TRBJ2-1; TRBD2 matches 13 bases. The CDR3 DNA sequence: TGTGCCAGCAGCGAGGGACTAGCGGGAAGCAGGGGCAATGAGCAGTTCTTC. Its protein product is CASSEGLAGSRGNEQFF.